Below are 11 T cell receptor beta chains sequenced from a single sample in a study of technical replicates of blood from a few donors. Repertoires were generated with immunoSEQ multiplex PCR, while TCRdb's copy carries only in-frame clones and drops some. The profile shows about 82,000 clones, around 94% of them singletons. Material: T cells isolated from PBMCs. These receptors came from a human donor in good health.

V and J are TRBV5-4 and TRBJ2-3, with 9 nucleotides matching TRBD2. CDR3 length: 16 amino acids. CDR1 and CDR2 from the germline V gene are SGHNT and YYREEE (reference sequence). After removal of 2 bases from V and 2 bases from J, the junction contained 6 bases not matched to a gene. This chain's CDR3 is CASSFGGRAYTDTQYF. The CDR3 DNA reads as TGTGCCAGCAGCTTTGGCGGGAGGGCCTACACAGATACGCAGTATTTT.

The chain couples TRBV5-6 to TRBJ1-2; the D is unclear. The CDR3 totals 16 residues. Trimming pared 2 bases from V and 7 bases from J, leaving 21 bases between. CDR1 and CDR2 from the germline V gene are SGHDT and YYEEEE. CDR3 DNA: TGTGCCAGCAGCTTCGGAACAATAACGGGGTGGAGTGGCTACACCTTC. Encoded protein: CASSFGTITGWSGYTF.

The gene calls are TRBV28 and TRBJ2-1; 10 bases line up with TRBD2. This CDR3 comprises 14 residues. CDR1 MDHEN and CDR2 SYDVKM come from the germline V gene. V was pared by 3 bases and J by 7 bases, with 3 bases of the junction left unmatched. CDR3 in DNA: TGTGCCAGCAGTTTCCTGACTAGCGGGAATGAGCAGTTCTTC. This gives the protein CASSFLTSGNEQFF.

This sequence joins TRBV4-2 and TRBJ1-1; the D gene is possibly TRBD1 (6 bases). From germline, CDR1 is LGHNA and CDR2 YNFKEQ. V was pared by 5 bases and J by 0 bases, with 13 bases between. This CDR3 is 15 amino acids long. This CDR3 reads CASSEGGGMNTEAFF. CDR3 DNA sequence: TGTGCCAGCAGCGAGGGGGGGGGAATGAACACTGAAGCTTTCTTT.

The V gene is TRBV7-3, the J gene TRBJ1-1; 7 bases line up with TRBD1. This CDR3 is 16 amino acids long. The junction had 12 bases not matched to a gene; V was cut back by 2 bases and J by 6 bases. Germline V gene lookup returns CDR1 SGHTA and CDR2 FQGTGA. As DNA, the CDR3 is TGTGCCAGCAGCTTAGGAGGGGGCGTTTACCCTTCTGAAGCTTTCTTT. The encoded protein is CASSLGGGVYPSEAFF.

The CDR3 loop is CATSSPAVGGEETQYF. DNA for the CDR3: TGTGCCACCAGCAGCCCTGCGGTGGGAGGGGAGGAGACCCAGTACTTC. The chain has TRBV15 and TRBJ2-5; 7 bases fit TRBD2. Per germline, CDR1 LNHNV and CDR2 YYDKDF (reference sequence). Trimming at V came to 3 bases and at J to 5 bases, leaving 12 bases not matched to a gene. The CDR3 is 16 residues long.

The genes are TRBV2 and TRBJ1-1; D remains ambiguous. Per the germline V gene, CDR1 is SNHLY and CDR2 is FYNNEI. Trimming pared 1 base from V and 1 base from J, leaving 10 bases between. CDR3 length: 15 amino acids. Written as DNA, the CDR3 is TGTGCCAGCAGTGAAGGATCCTCAGGGAACACTGAAGCTTTCTTT. This gives the protein CASSEGSSGNTEAFF. Filled out from reference TRBV2 and TRBJ1-1, the complete variable domain reads EPEVTQTPSHQVTQMGQEVILRCVPISNHLYFYWYRQILGQKVEFLVSFYNNEISEKSEIFDDQFSVERPDGSNFTLKIRSTKLEDSAMYFCASSEGSSGNTEAFFGQGTRLTVV.

This clone was seen once. This sequence joins TRBV5-4 and TRBJ1-2, with a tentative D call TRBD1 (5 bases). Between the trimmed V and J ends, which lost 1 base and 8 bases, there was a span of 6 bases. Germline CDR1 reads SGHNT; CDR2 reads YYREEE (reference sequence). The CDR3 sequence is 11 residues long. The CDR3 nucleotides read TGTGCCAGCAGCTTGACAGGAGGCTACACCTTC. It specifies CASSLTGGYTF.

The genes are TRBV12-2 and TRBJ2-7; the table's TRBD2 call for D was not verified on the DNA. TRBV12-2 is reported as a pseudogene. CDR3 length equals 16 residues. CDR3 nucleotides: TGTGCAAGTCGCTTACCTAGACTAGCGGAGATCTACGAGCAGTACTTC. This translates into CASRLPRLAEIYEQYF.

The chain carries TRBV28 and TRBJ2-2; 8 bases align to TRBD2. Germline lookup yields CDR1 MDHEN and CDR2 SYDVKM. The V gene end was trimmed by 8 bases and the J gene end by 4 bases; junction bases not matched to a gene: 3. This CDR3 has 13 amino acids. DNA of the CDR3: TGTGCCAGCTCGGCGGGAGGCACCGGGGAGCTGTTTTTT. It translates to CASSAGGTGELFF. The full variable domain, rest sourced from reference TRBV28 and TRBJ2-2, is DVKVTQSSRYLVKRTGEKVFLECVQDMDHENMFWYRQDPGLGLRLIYFSYDVKMKEKGDIPEGYSVSREKKERFSLILESASTNQTSMYLCASSAGGTGELFFGEGSRLTVL.

This chain joins TRBV14 and TRBJ1-2; D perhaps matches TRBD1 (6 bases). The CDR3 totals 18 residues. Germline V gene data show CDR1 as SGHDN and CDR2 as FVKESK. Trimming removed 3 bases from V and 4 bases from J, with 24 bases in between. The CDR3 DNA reads TGTGCCAGCAGCCAGAGAAGGGGACCGGGACAACGTATCTATGGCTACACCTTC. This codes for CASSQRRGPGQRIYGYTF.